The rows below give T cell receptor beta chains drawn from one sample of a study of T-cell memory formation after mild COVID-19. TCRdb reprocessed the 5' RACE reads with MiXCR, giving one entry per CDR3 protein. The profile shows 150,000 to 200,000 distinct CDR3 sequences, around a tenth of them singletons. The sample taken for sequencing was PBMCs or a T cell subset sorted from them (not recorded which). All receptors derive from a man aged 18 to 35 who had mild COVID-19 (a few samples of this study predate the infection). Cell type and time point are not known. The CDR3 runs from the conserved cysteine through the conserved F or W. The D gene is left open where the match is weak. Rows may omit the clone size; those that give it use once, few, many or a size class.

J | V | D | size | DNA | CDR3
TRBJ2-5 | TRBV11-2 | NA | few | TGTGCCAGCAGCTTAGATTCCCTAGTCGGGGAGACCCAGTACTTC | CASSLDSLVGETQYF
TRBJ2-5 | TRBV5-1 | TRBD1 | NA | TGCGCCAGTAACTCTGGGAACAGGGGACAAGAGACCCAGTACTTC | CASNSGNRGQETQYF
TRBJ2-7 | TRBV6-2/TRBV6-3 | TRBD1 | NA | TGTGCCAGCACTGCAGGGGGATCTCTGGACGAGCAGTACTTC | CASTAGGSLDEQYF
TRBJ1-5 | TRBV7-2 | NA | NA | TGTGCCAGCAGCTTCACGGTTTGGCAGCCCGAGCATTTT | CASSFTVWQPEHF
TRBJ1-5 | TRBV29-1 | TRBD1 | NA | TGCAGCGTAGCCGGGACAGGGGGCAGAGGCAATCAGCCCCAGCATTTT | CSVAGTGGRGNQPQHF
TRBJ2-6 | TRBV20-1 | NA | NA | TGCAGTGCTCCGTGGATGACTGGGGCCAACGTCCTGACTTTC | CSAPWMTGANVLTF
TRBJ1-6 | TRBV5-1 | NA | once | TGCGCCAGCAGCTCCCTGTCATCACCCCTCCACTTT | CASSSLSSPLHF
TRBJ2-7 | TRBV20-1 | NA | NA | TGCAGTGCTACGAGAGGGGACGAGCAGTACTTC | CSATRGDEQYF
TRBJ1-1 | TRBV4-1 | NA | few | TGCGCCAGCAGCCAACACCGGACTGAAGCTTTCTTT | CASSQHRTEAFF
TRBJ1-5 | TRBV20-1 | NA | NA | TGCAGTGCTAGACCGTACAGGGACCAGCCCCAGCATTTT | CSARPYRDQPQHF
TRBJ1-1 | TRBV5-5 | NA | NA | TGTGCCAGCAGCTTGGGAAGGGGGATGAACACTGAAGCTTTCTTT | CASSLGRGMNTEAFF
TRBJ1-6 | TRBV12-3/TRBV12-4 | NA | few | TGTGCCAGCAGTTTGACTCGGTCCAATTCACCCCTCCACTTT | CASSLTRSNSPLHF
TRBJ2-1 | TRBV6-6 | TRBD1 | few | TGTGCCAGCAGGCACAAACAGGGGACTGAGCAGTTCTTC | CASRHKQGTEQFF
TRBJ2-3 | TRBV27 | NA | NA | TGTGCCAGCCGTGGGCTTCAGAGCACAGATACGCAGTATTTT | CASRGLQSTDTQYF
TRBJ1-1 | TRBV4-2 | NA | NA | TGTGCCAGCAGCCAAGATTCGGGTCAGGACACTGAAGCTTTCTTT | CASSQDSGQDTEAFF
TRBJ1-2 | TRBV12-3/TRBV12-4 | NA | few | TGTGCCAGCAGTCTACAGGGATTCTATGGCTACACCTTC | CASSLQGFYGYTF
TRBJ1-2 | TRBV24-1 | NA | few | TGTGCCACCAGTGATGTATCAGGAACCGCGAGCGGCTACACCTTC | CATSDVSGTASGYTF
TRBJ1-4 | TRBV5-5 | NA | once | TGTGCCAGCAGCTGGACAGTTCCCTTCGAAAAACTGTTTTTT | CASSWTVPFEKLFF
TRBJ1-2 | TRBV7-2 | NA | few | TGTGCCAGCAGGAATGACAACTTCTATGGCTACACCTTC | CASRNDNFYGYTF
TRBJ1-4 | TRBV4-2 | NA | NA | TGTGCCAGCAGCCAAGGGGGCGGGTATGAAAAACTGTTTTTT | CASSQGGGYEKLFF
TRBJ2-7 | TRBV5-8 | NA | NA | TGTGCCAGCAGCCGCAGCCGGGTGTACGAGCAGTACTTC | CASSRSRVYEQYF
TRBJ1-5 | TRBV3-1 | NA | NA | TGTGCCAGCAGCCAACAAGGTCAGCCCCAGCATTTT | CASSQQGQPQHF
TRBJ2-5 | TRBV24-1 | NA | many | TGTGCCACCAGTGACTCCAGACCCGGGCATGAGACCCAGTACTTC | CATSDSRPGHETQYF
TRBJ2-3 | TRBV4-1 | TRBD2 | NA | TGCGCCAGCAGCCGTAGCGGGGGGAACACAGATACGCAGTATTTT | CASSRSGGNTDTQYF
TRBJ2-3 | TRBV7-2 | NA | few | TGTGCCAGCAGCTTATCGGTTTGGGGAATTAGCACAGATACGCAGTATTTT | CASSLSVWGISTDTQYF
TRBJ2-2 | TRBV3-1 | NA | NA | TGTGCCAGCAGAATGGACACCGGGGAGCTGTTTTTT | CASRMDTGELFF
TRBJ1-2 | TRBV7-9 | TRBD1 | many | TGTGCCAGCAGCTCGACAGGGGGTAACGGCTACACCTTC | CASSSTGGNGYTF
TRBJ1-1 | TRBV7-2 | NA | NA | TGTGCCAGCAGCCCACGGGTCGGCAAGGAAGCTTTCTTT | CASSPRVGKEAFF
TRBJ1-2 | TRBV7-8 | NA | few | TGTGCCAGCAGTTCAAGGGAGGGGAACTATGGCTACACCTTC | CASSSREGNYGYTF
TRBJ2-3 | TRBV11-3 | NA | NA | TGTGCCAGCAGCTCAAACGGCCGAGGCACAGATACGCAGTATTTT | CASSSNGRGTDTQYF
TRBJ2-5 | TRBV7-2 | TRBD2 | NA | TGTGCCAGCAGCGCGGGACTAGCGGGGGGGGCAATAAAGCGGGACCAGTACTTC | CASSAGLAGGAIKRDQYF
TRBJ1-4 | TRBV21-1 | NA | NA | TGTGCCAGCGGTAATGAAAAACTGTTTTTT | CASGNEKLFF
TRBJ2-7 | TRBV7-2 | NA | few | TGTGCCAGCAGCTTAGTGCAGGGGTCTCGCTACGAGCAGTACTTC | CASSLVQGSRYEQYF
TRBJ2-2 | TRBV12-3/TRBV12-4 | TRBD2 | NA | TGTGCCAGCCGACTAGCGGGGACATCCCTCACCGGGGAGCTGTTTTTT | CASRLAGTSLTGELFF
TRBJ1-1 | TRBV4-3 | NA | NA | TGCGCCAGCAGCCAAGTTGGCAGGCCCCAAACTGAAGCTTTCTTT | CASSQVGRPQTEAFF
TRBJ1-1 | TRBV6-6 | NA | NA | TGTGCCAGCAGTTACTGGGCATCGAACACTGAAGCTTTCTTT | CASSYWASNTEAFF
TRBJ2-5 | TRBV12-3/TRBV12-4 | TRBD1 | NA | TGTGCCAGCAAGATACAGGGGGAAGAGACCCAGTACTTC | CASKIQGEETQYF
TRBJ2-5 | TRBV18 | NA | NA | TGTGCCAGCTCACCACGATCACAGGGTGCGGAGACCCAGTACTTC | CASSPRSQGAETQYF
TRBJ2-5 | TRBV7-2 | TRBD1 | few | TGTGCCAGCAGCTTCCACCAGGGGGCTGGGGAGACCCAGTACTTC | CASSFHQGAGETQYF
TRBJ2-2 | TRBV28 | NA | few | TGTGCCAGCCGTAAGAGTCTACCCGGGGAGCTGTTTTTT | CASRKSLPGELFF
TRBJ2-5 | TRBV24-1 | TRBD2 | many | TGTGCCACCAGCGCCCTTCTAGCGGACCAAGAGACCCAGTACTTC | CATSALLADQETQYF
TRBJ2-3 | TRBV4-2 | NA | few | TGTGCCAGCAGCCAAGATCGTGTACTAGGGGGAGATACGCAGTATTTT | CASSQDRVLGGDTQYF
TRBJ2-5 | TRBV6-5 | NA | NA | TGTGCCAGCAGTGGTTCGTCGGAGACCCAGTACTTC | CASSGSSETQYF
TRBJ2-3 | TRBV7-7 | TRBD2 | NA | TGTGCCAGCAGCATTAGCGGGATTACGGATACGCAGTATTTT | CASSISGITDTQYF
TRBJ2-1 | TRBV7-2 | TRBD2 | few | TGTGCCAGCAGCTTAGCGAGGAGCGGGGGGGCCAATGAGCAGTTCTTC | CASSLARSGGANEQFF
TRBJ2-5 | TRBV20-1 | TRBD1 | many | TGCAGTGCTGGGGACAGGGTCGTGAAAGAGACCCAGTACTTC | CSAGDRVVKETQYF
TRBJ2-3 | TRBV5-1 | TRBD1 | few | TGCGCCAGCAGCCCGGACCCACAGGGGTCCACCAGCGATACGCAGTATTTT | CASSPDPQGSTSDTQYF
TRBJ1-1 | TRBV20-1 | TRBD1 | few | TGCAGTGCTAGCCGAGGGGGCACGGCTGAAGCTTTCTTT | CSASRGGTAEAFF
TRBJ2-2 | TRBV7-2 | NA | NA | TGTGCCAGCAGCTTTGCGACAGTGAACACCGGGGAGCTGTTTTTT | CASSFATVNTGELFF
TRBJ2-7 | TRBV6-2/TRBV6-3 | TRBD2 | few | TGTGCCAGCAGTCTAGCGGACCATACCACGGGGGAGCAGTACTTC | CASSLADHTTGEQYF
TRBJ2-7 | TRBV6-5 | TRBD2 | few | TGTGCCAGCAGTTATCGTCCTACAGCGGGAAACGAGCAGTACTTC | CASSYRPTAGNEQYF
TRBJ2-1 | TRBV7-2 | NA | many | TGTGCCAGCAGTCGTACAGGGTCCTCTGGCTCCTACAATGAGCAGTTCTTC | CASSRTGSSGSYNEQFF
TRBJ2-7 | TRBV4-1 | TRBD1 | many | TGCGCCAGCAGCCAACACGGGACAGGGAACGACGAGCAGTACTTC | CASSQHGTGNDEQYF
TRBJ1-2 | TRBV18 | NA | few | TGTGCCAGCTCACCCGCGGACAGTAACTATGGCTACACCTTC | CASSPADSNYGYTF
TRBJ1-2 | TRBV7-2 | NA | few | TGTGCCAGCAGCTTCCCCCAGGGGACCCTTGACACCTTC | CASSFPQGTLDTF
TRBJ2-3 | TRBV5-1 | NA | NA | TGCGCCAGCAGCTTGCCCAGGAGCACAGATACGCAGTATTTT | CASSLPRSTDTQYF